This T cell receptor (beta chain) was retrieved from a study of T cells after yellow fever vaccination. This clonotype has a handful of counts. This CDR3 comprises 13 residues. The ends were cut back, 3 bases at V and 3 bases at J, with 9 bases in the middle. In germline, CDR1 is DFQATT, CDR2 SNEGSKA (reference sequence). A universal primer site and UMIs were added as TCR cDNA was made by 5'RACE template switching. A single record per CDR3 protein comes from TCRdb applying MiXCR to the 5' RACE reads. The sample includes some 220,000 distinct CDR3 sequences, about 3% of them seen just once. This sequence originates from a man aged 18 to 29 who received the YFV17D yellow fever vaccine. The chain carries TRBV20-1 and TRBJ1-5; D gene ambiguous. The sample was CD4+ T cells sorted from PBMCs, taken 10 days after the yellow fever booster vaccination. CDR3 residues: CSARLGFNQPQHF. The DNA of the CDR3 is TGCAGTGCTAGGCTAGGGTTCAATCAGCCCCAGCATTTT.